The clone carrying this T cell receptor beta chain was detected many times. What it binds is not known. Molecular barcoding with unique molecular identifiers was used for the TCRbeta library. TCRdb itself ran the PCR reads through MiXCR, one entry per CDR3 protein. The sample shows approximately 190,000 distinct CDR3 sequences, 5.5% to 7% of them seen only once. These data come from a study of T-cell reconstitution after alpha-beta-depleted transplantation in children. Study conclusions and caveats: One year post-transplant, T-cell counts and diversity were largely derived from T cells produced anew.

The CDR3 runs 17 residues. Losses at the gene ends were 0 bases for V and 2 bases for J; bases not matched to a gene: 8. CDR1 LGHNA and CDR2 YSLEER come from the germline V gene. The sample in question was PBMCs, obtained before TCRalphabeta/CD19-depleted stem cell transplant. This clonotype was sampled from a girl in the first two years of life with combined immunodeficiency, due to receive a stem cell transplant. The rearrangement uses TRBV4-3 and TRBJ2-7; 9 bases agree with TRBD2. The CDR3 protein is CASSQDLSGGPTYEQYF. CDR3 coding DNA: TGCGCCAGCAGCCAAGATCTTAGCGGGGGACCTACCTACGAGCAGTACTTC.